These T cell receptor beta chains were read from a single sample in a study of shared clonotypes between healthy human individuals. Profiling relied on immunoSEQ multiplex PCR, and the TCRdb table lists in-frame clones only, not all of them. Among approximately 470,000 clones listed, around 73% were seen once. Material: PBMCs. The receptor set was obtained from a woman aged 40-49 years in good health. Some clones in this sample may be carry-over from other donors' samples. Both conserved end residues are part of each CDR3.

>TRBJ1-1|TRBV6-5
CASSYSPAVRTEAFF
>TRBJ1-2|TRBV27
CASRPTGDIIYTF
>TRBJ1-1|TRBV11-3
CASGTGAMNTEAFF
>TRBJ2-5|TRBV7-8
CASSRDRVETQYF
>TRBJ2-3|TRBV10-3
CAISGSTDTQYF
>TRBJ2-2|TRBV4-3
CASSQGSGSFNTGELFF
>TRBJ1-5|TRBV30
CAWSVQSQPQHF
>TRBJ2-3|TRBV9
CASSGIVTSGRLTDTQYF
>TRBJ1-5|TRBV19
CASSITSNQPQHF
>TRBJ1-1|TRBV6-5
CASTQGTVAFF
>TRBJ2-7|TRBV27
CASSRGAEQYF
>TRBJ2-1|TRBV11-1
CASSWTSGRAFNEQFF
>TRBJ2-7|TRBV11-2
CASSLESQGSYEQYF
>TRBJ2-5|TRBV6-5
CASSQGQEQETQYF
>TRBJ2-7|TRBV5-1
CASSLAGVGAPYEQYF
>TRBJ2-6|TRBV18
CASSLREGAGANVLTF
>TRBJ1-5|TRBV28
CASSSGQRPQHF
>TRBJ2-7|TRBV20-1
CSATQTEQYF
>TRBJ1-1|TRBV4-3
CASSHRRVQGNTEAFF
>TRBJ2-3|TRBV6-1
CASSAMNTQYF
>TRBJ2-7|TRBV11-2
CASSLDRISSYEQYF
>TRBJ2-7|TRBV5-6
CASSPGLAGRREQYF
>TRBJ2-3|TRBV15
CATSRARALSTDTQYF
>TRBJ2-1|TRBV7-3
CASSLGASGLAGYNEQFF
>TRBJ2-3|TRBV15
CATSRGLADTQYF
>TRBJ2-1|TRBV7-8
CASSGRSPLNEQFF
>TRBJ2-7|TRBV5-5
CASSTLPGTGYEQYF
>TRBJ1-1|TRBV19
CASIQTGEWAEAFF
>TRBJ2-6|TRBV30
CAWGTDLSGANVLTF
>TRBJ2-7|TRBV6-5
CARRIGQFAPDEQYF
>TRBJ1-6|TRBV2
CASSDWVENSPLHF
>TRBJ2-5|TRBV5-4
CASSPSVGGTQYF
>TRBJ2-2|TRBV6-4
CASSDSADSGELFF
>NA|TRBV4-3
CASSQDWRGHYEQYF
>TRBJ2-5|TRBV27
CASRAPGQGVETQYF
>TRBJ1-5|TRBV18
CASSPNPGGNQPQHF
>TRBJ2-4|TRBV27
CASSSSSRGGSPPKSKNIQYF
>TRBJ2-7|TRBV5-1
CASSPQAGTYEQYF
>TRBJ2-3|TRBV11-2
CASSFLPLATYTDTQYF
>TRBJ2-7|TRBV19
CASSRDRSYEQYF
>TRBJ2-1|TRBV10-1
CASSLTSGAYNEQFF
>TRBJ2-7|TRBV27
CASTPSGGPYEQYF
>TRBJ2-1|TRBV5-1
CASSAQPVAATYNEQFF
>TRBJ1-1|TRBV5-4
CASSFGRGTEAFF
>TRBJ2-1|TRBV27
CASSSTSGLNEQFF
>TRBJ2-7|TRBV10-2
CASSHSGRAYEQYF
>TRBJ2-7|TRBV18
CASSPETGSYEQYF
>TRBJ2-2|TRBV7-9
CASTDLGGINTGELFF
>TRBJ2-3|TRBV7-3
CASSSGTTDTQYF
>TRBJ2-1|TRBV5-1
CASSRTAGFENNEQFF
>TRBJ2-1|TRBV2
CASPPRHEQFF
>TRBJ1-3|TRBV7-9
CASSLAGSSGNTIYF
>TRBJ2-1|TRBV7-3
CASSLDFEKGNEQFF
>TRBJ2-2|TRBV5-1
CASSYDSGRTGELFF
>TRBJ2-7|TRBV9
CASSTGTGLDEQYF
>TRBJ1-1|TRBV5-1
CASSSGGGRSTEAFF
>TRBJ2-2|TRBV10-3
CAISLGRGWTGELFF
>TRBJ2-1|TRBV15
CATSSPGLAGGPGVNEQFF
>TRBJ1-6|TRBV5-1
CASSPAGGSPLHF